Following are 32 T cell receptor beta chains from one sample sequenced in a study of Graves' ophthalmopathy and Graves' hyperthyroidism (dated by TCRdb to about 2018). Instrument on record: Illumina HiSeq 2000. TCR beta CDR3 regions were amplified from RNA transcripts for repertoire sequencing. HTBI primers and the Qiagen OneStep RT-PCR kit were used in a first-round RT-PCR, which was followed by a second-round multiplex PCR, size selection and purification. TCRdb itself trimmed the public reads at Q25 with fastp, ran MiXCR and retained productive beta chains. Rows are unified per CDR3 protein, each entry keeping the most common DNA and genes. The sample records just over 400,000 distinct CDR3 sequences, 21% of which are singletons. 2.5% to 3.5% of the sample is held by the ten biggest clonotypes. The material sequenced was peripheral blood. The receptor source for this set is a woman between 18 and 30 years old with stable Graves' hyperthyroidism. Donor details come from another sample of the same person, matched by shared clones.

This chain links TRBV7-2 with TRBJ2-7; 7 bases map to TRBD2. The CDR3 spans 15 residues. The V and J ends lost 5 bases and 2 bases, in that order; junction bases with no gene match: 9. The germline V gene encodes CDR1 SGHTA and CDR2 FQGNSA. CDR3 sequence reads: CASSRLAAGTYEQYF. The CDR3 DNA is TGTGCCAGCAGCAGGCTAGCGGCAGGGACCTACGAGCAGTACTTC.

In this sample, this clonotype turned up many times. V and J are TRBV19 and TRBJ1-1, with no clear D. CDR3 length equals 13 residues. V lost 5 bases and J 5 bases, leaving 12 bases between the germline ends. The germline V gene encodes CDR1 LNHDA and CDR2 SQIVND (reference sequence). This CDR3 is CASSESRRTEAFF. The CDR3 nucleotides read TGTGCCAGTAGTGAGTCTAGGAGGACTGAAGCTTTCTTT.

This clonotype was found many times. The chain carries TRBV7-2 and TRBJ2-7; TRBD2 agrees at 11 bases. The V and J ends lost 4 bases and 3 bases, in that order; junction bases with no gene match: 5. CDR1 is SGHTA, CDR2 FQGNSA, per germline. This CDR3 is built from 15 residues. CDR3 DNA: TGTGCCAGCAGCTACCCCGGGACTAGCGGCTACGAGCAGTACTTC. Translation: CASSYPGTSGYEQYF. Full variable domain (outside the CDR3, taken from reference TRBV7-2 and TRBJ2-7): GAGVSQSPSNKVTEKGKDVELRCDPISGHTALYWYRQSLGQGLEFLIYFQGNSAPDKSGLPSDRFSAERTGGSVSTLTIQRTQQEDSAVYLCASSYPGTSGYEQYFGPGTRLTVT.

The gene calls are TRBV10-3 and TRBJ2-5; TRBD2 agrees at 7 bases. The CDR3 spans 18 residues. V lost 6 bases and J lost 2; bases outside the gene matches: 18. Germline CDR1 is ENHRY and CDR2 is SYGVKD. The DNA of the CDR3 is TGTGCCATCAGCGCCCGGCACGGTGAAGCGGGATTACAAGAGACCCAGTACTTC. This codes for CAISARHGEAGLQETQYF.

This clonotype was seen at least ten times. The J gene is TRBJ2-5, the V gene TRBV3-1; D is undetermined. V lost 3 bases to trimming and J lost 3 bases, with 23 bases between them. CDR3 length: 18 residues. The germline gives CDR1 LGHDT, CDR2 YNNKEL (reference sequence). The DNA of the CDR3 is TGTGCCAGCAGCCACTCCCGTTTCAACAGAGCGAGAAAAGAGACCCAGTACTTC. This encodes CASSHSRFNRARKETQYF.

This clonotype has a count of ten or more. The chain joins TRBV5-1 to TRBJ2-5; no definite D call. The germline V and J ends were trimmed by 3 bases and 4 bases, with 13 bases remaining between them. The V gene's germline CDR1 is SGHRS and CDR2 YFSETQ. The CDR3 is 14 amino acids. DNA of the CDR3: TGCGCCAGCAGCTCGGACCCCGGGCCAGAGACCCAGTACTTC. Residues: CASSSDPGPETQYF.

The rearrangement uses TRBV30 and TRBJ2-5; D gene uncertain. The V gene's germline CDR1 is GTSNPN and CDR2 SVGIG (reference sequence). V was trimmed by 3 bases and J by 2 bases, leaving 13 bases between them. The length of the CDR3 is 14 residues. As DNA, the CDR3 is TGTGCCTGGAGATCCAGGACCCGACAAGAGACCCAGTACTTC. It yields the protein CAWRSRTRQETQYF.

This clonotype was picked up many times. The gene calls are TRBV6-5 and TRBJ2-7; 9 bases map to TRBD1. Germline V gene lookup returns CDR1 MNHEY and CDR2 SVGAGI. With 0 bases clipped from V and 2 bases from J, the junction kept 8 bases outside the gene matches. The CDR3 spans 17 residues. CDR3 region: CASSYSGDRVRPYEQYF. For the CDR3, the DNA is TGTGCCAGCAGTTACTCTGGGGACAGGGTTAGGCCCTACGAGCAGTACTTC.

This clonotype was detected ten times or more. J is TRBJ2-5 and V is TRBV4-2; D call uncertain. The CDR3 has 12 residues. CDR1 is LGHNA, CDR2 YNFKEQ, per germline. V was pared by 0 bases and J by 7 bases, with 6 bases between. The CDR3: CASSQDLGTQYF. DNA for the CDR3: TGTGCCAGCAGCCAAGATTTGGGGACCCAGTACTTC.

This clonotype was seen many times. The chain couples TRBV6-1 to TRBJ1-1; D call uncertain. The CDR3 has 14 amino acids. Germline CDR1 and CDR2: MNHNS and SASEGT. Deletions cut 6 bases from V and 0 bases from J, with 11 bases between. This CDR3 is CASRKESMNTEAFF. CDR3 bases: TGTGCCAGCAGGAAGGAGTCAATGAACACTGAAGCTTTCTTT.

This clonotype showed up many times. The V call is TRBV12-3 or TRBV12-4, the J call TRBJ2-6; D gene ambiguous. Trimming removed 6 bases at V and 0 bases at J, with 15 bases between. The CDR3 consists of 17 residues. CDR3 in amino acids: CASRESRRGSGANVLTF. Written as DNA, the CDR3 is TGTGCCAGCAGGGAGTCCAGACGAGGCTCTGGGGCCAACGTCCTGACTTTC.

There are many counts of this clonotype. The J gene is TRBJ2-5, the V gene TRBV6-1; D may be TRBD2 (5 bases). V dropped 6 bases and J dropped 4 bases, with 9 bases sitting between them. The CDR3 runs to 12 residues. Germline values: CDR1 MNHNS, CDR2 SASEGT. The CDR3 reads CASRALGETQYF. Here the CDR3 DNA reads TGTGCCAGCAGAGCACTAGGAGAGACCCAGTACTTC.

This clonotype has a handful of counts. The rearrangement links TRBV4-1 to TRBJ2-2; D might be TRBD1 or TRBD2, each matching 5 bases. V was shortened by 2 bases and J by 5 bases, with 9 bases between the two germline ends. This CDR3 is built from 14 residues. Germline-derived CDR1 and CDR2 are MGHRA and YSYEKL. The CDR3 DNA is TGCGCCAGCAGCCAAATTGGGGGAACCGGGGAGCTGTTTTTT. Translating it yields CASSQIGGTGELFF.

Ten or more counts support this clonotype. This sequence joins TRBV28 and TRBJ1-2; 7 positions agree with TRBD1. The CDR3 sequence is 13 residues long. In germline, CDR1 is MDHEN, CDR2 SYDVKM. V lost 6 bases and J lost 2; bases outside the gene matches: 3. DNA of the CDR3: TGTGCCAGCAGCCGGGGACAGAACTATGGCTACACCTTC. This translates into CASSRGQNYGYTF.

This clonotype was detected ten times or more. The chain joins TRBV20-1 to TRBJ1-5; D gene uncertain. Per germline, CDR1 DFQATT and CDR2 SNEGSKA (reference sequence). The V end lost 3 bases, the J end lost 0 bases, and 9 bases lay between the germline ends. The CDR3 extends over 14 amino acids. The CDR3 sequence: CSASSGYSNQPQHF. In DNA form, the CDR3 reads TGCAGTGCTAGTTCCGGATATAGCAATCAGCCCCAGCATTTT.

This clonotype showed up many times. The rearrangement links TRBV25-1 to TRBJ2-5, with a weak D call TRBD2 (6 bases). The CDR3 is made up of 17 amino acids. Germline values: CDR1 MGHDK, CDR2 SYGVNS. V gave up 3 bases and J gave up 2 bases, with 19 bases separating them. The CDR3 sequence: CASSEVAGSASQETQYF. The DNA of the CDR3 is TGTGCCAGCAGTGAGGTGGCGGGAAGCGCCAGTCAAGAGACCCAGTACTTC. The whole variable domain, remainder taken from reference TRBV25-1 and TRBJ2-5, is EADIYQTPRYLVIGTGKKITLECSQTMGHDKMYWYQQDPGMELHLIHYSYGVNSTEKGDLSSESTVSRIRTEHFPLTLESARPSHTSQYLCASSEVAGSASQETQYFGPGTRLLVL.

This clonotype was counted ten times or more. The chain links TRBV5-6 to TRBJ1-1; D ambiguous. With 0 bases removed from V and 11 bases from J, the gap between germline ends came to 14 bases. Germline CDR1 and CDR2: SGHDT and YYEEEE. The CDR3 extends over 13 amino acids. DNA for the CDR3: TGTGCCAGCAGCTTGGAAGGGATCCGGGCGGCTTTCTTT. It translates to CASSLEGIRAAFF.

This clonotype was recorded at least ten times. The V gene is TRBV5-1, the J gene TRBJ1-2, with unresolved D. This CDR3 spans 14 amino acids. CDR1 is SGHRS, CDR2 YFSETQ, per germline. V dropped 4 bases and J dropped 2 bases, with 12 bases sitting between them. The CDR3 DNA follows: TGCGCCAGCAGCCAAACGAACCCCAACTATGGCTACACCTTC. It is translated as CASSQTNPNYGYTF. Variable domain in full (rest from reference TRBV5-1 and TRBJ1-2): KAGVTQTPRYLIKTRGQQVTLSCSPISGHRSVSWYQQTPGQGLQFLFEYFSETQRNKGNFPGRFSGRQFSNSRSEMNVSTLELGDSALYLCASSQTNPNYGYTFGSGTRLTVV.

In its sample, this clonotype was seen many times. This sequence joins TRBV19 and TRBJ1-5; TRBD1 matches at 12 bases. With 3 bases clipped from V and 7 bases from J, the junction kept 13 bases outside the gene matches. In germline, CDR1 is LNHDA, CDR2 SQIVND (reference sequence). The CDR3 is 18 residues long. CDR3 DNA sequence: TGTGCCAGTAGTATGCTGACCGGGACAGGGGGCGCGGGGCAGCCCCAGCATTTT. Protein product: CASSMLTGTGGAGQPQHF.

J is TRBJ2-7 and V is TRBV5-1, with D perhaps TRBD1 (5 bases). Germline values: CDR1 SGHRS, CDR2 YFSETQ. CDR3 size: 14 residues. Trimming pared 0 bases from V and 2 bases from J, leaving 9 bases between. This CDR3 reads CASSLDRPTYEQYF. CDR3 coding DNA: TGCGCCAGCAGCTTGGACAGGCCTACCTACGAGCAGTACTTC.

V and J are TRBV3-1 and TRBJ1-5; tentatively, D is TRBD1 (5 bases). V gave up 3 bases and J gave up 11 bases, with 23 bases separating them. In germline, CDR1 is LGHDT, CDR2 YNNKEL (reference sequence). CDR3 length equals 16 residues. The CDR3 spells CASSHLSRGASQAQHF. Written as DNA, the CDR3 is TGTGCCAGCAGCCACCTGTCTCGGGGCGCTAGCCAGGCCCAGCATTTT.

This clonotype was found many times. The chain couples TRBV6-1 to TRBJ2-7, with 8 nucleotides matching TRBD2. J lost 3 bases, V lost 7 bases, and 8 bases had no gene match. This CDR3 region has 14 residues. Germline V lookup: CDR1 MNHNS, CDR2 SASEGT. The CDR3 reads CASTVRGAYYEQYF. The CDR3, as DNA: TGTGCCAGCACCGTGCGGGGGGCTTACTACGAGCAGTACTTC.

This clonotype was found a few times. V usage is TRBV18 and J usage is TRBJ2-1; 7 nucleotides align to TRBD1. Germline values: CDR1 KGHSH, CDR2 LQKENI. The CDR3 is 15 amino acids. Trimming took 1 base from V and 5 from J; bases not matched to a gene: 5. The CDR3 nucleotides read TGTGCCAGCTCACCACGGGACAGAATCAACAATGAGCAGTTCTTC. This translates into CASSPRDRINNEQFF.

There are a few counts of this clonotype. The chain couples TRBV18 to TRBJ1-1; 8 positions match TRBD1. The germline V gene encodes CDR1 KGHSH and CDR2 LQKENI. The CDR3 has 16 residues. J lost 4 bases, V lost 3 bases, and 10 bases had no gene match. The CDR3 reads CASSPTGQGGSTEAFF. The CDR3 DNA is TGTGCCAGCTCACCCACAGGACAGGGAGGTAGCACTGAAGCTTTCTTT.

About this clonotype itself: The CDR3 carries no conserved terminal phenylalanine or tryptophan, so it likely arises from a read error. The rearrangement uses TRBV4-1 and TRBJ2-7, with 13 nucleotides matching TRBD2. The CDR3 runs 16 residues. Trimming removed 2 bases from V and 4 bases from J; junction bases left unmatched: 5. Germline lookup yields CDR1 MGHRA and CDR2 YSYEKL. The CDR3 DNA reads as TGCGCCAGCAGCCAAACTAGCGGGAGGGCCTTTTACGAGCAGTACTTG. Amino acid sequence: CASSQTSGRAFYEQYL.

Here the CDR3 DNA reads TGTGCCAGCAGCTACGGACTAGCGGGAGAGCAGTACTTC. Translating gives CASSYGLAGEQYF. The rearrangement uses TRBV7-8 and TRBJ2-7, with 12 nucleotides matching TRBD2. The CDR3 extends over 13 amino acids. J gave up 7 bases and V 4 bases, and 2 bases lay outside the gene matches. Looked up from germline, CDR1 is SGHVS and CDR2 is FQNEAQ. The variable domain in full, with the rest retrieved from reference TRBV7-8 and TRBJ2-7, is GAGVSQSPRYKVAKRGQDVALRCDPISGHVSLFWYQQALGQGPEFLTYFQNEAQLDKSGLPSDRFFAERPEGSVSTLKIQRTQQEDSAVYLCASSYGLAGEQYFGPGTRLTVT.

The chain carries TRBV6-1 and TRBJ2-5, with D maybe TRBD2 (6 bases). The CDR3 is 15 amino acids. V was cut by 5 bases and J by 5 bases, with 18 bases left in between. CDR1 and CDR2 (germline): MNHNS, SASEGT. The chain's CDR3 is CASSTRGQGGETQYF. The DNA for the CDR3 is TGTGCCAGCAGTACCCGGGGTCAGGGAGGTGAGACCCAGTACTTC.

This clonotype was picked up a small number of times. The chain has TRBV15 and TRBJ1-1; D uncertain. Trimming took 0 bases from V and 3 from J, leaving 5 bases between them. From germline, CDR1 is LNHNV and CDR2 YYDKDF (reference sequence). CDR3 length: 13 residues. The chain's CDR3 is CATSREGYTEAFF. CDR3 bases: TGTGCCACCAGCAGAGAGGGATACACTGAAGCTTTCTTT.

This chain links TRBV7-3 with TRBJ2-5, with 10 bases lining up with TRBD1. The J segment lost 4 bases and the V segment lost 5 bases, leaving 10 bases of the junction unmatched. There are 16 residues in the CDR3. Germline CDR1 reads SGHTA; CDR2 reads FQGTGA. CDR3 sequence (DNA): TGTGCCAGCAGCCCGAACGGCGGACAGGGGGGAGAGACCCAGTACTTC. This gives the protein CASSPNGGQGGETQYF.

In this sample, this clonotype turned up many times. The V call is TRBV4-3, the J call TRBJ1-6; tentatively, D is TRBD1 (5 bases). There are 14 residues in the CDR3. Germline V gives CDR1 LGHNA, CDR2 YSLEER. The germline V and J ends were trimmed by 4 bases and 9 bases, with 13 bases remaining between them. The CDR3 DNA is TGCGCCAGCAGCCTCCGGGACGATGGTTCACCCCTCCACTTT. Protein: CASSLRDDGSPLHF.

This clonotype was detected only a few times. This sequence joins TRBV18 and TRBJ1-1; D is possibly TRBD1 (5 bases). Trimming pared 4 bases from V and 5 bases from J, leaving 14 bases between. CDR3 length: 14 amino acids. Germline CDR1 reads KGHSH; CDR2 reads LQKENI. This CDR3 reads CASSRREVGTEAFF. CDR3 bases: TGTGCCAGCTCACGCAGGGAGGTTGGGACTGAAGCTTTCTTT.

This clonotype was picked up many times. The genes are TRBV29-1 and TRBJ1-2; tentatively, D is TRBD1 (6 bases). The CDR3 has 17 residues. V dropped 1 base and J dropped 3 bases, with 21 bases sitting between them. Germline values: CDR1 SQVTM, CDR2 ANQGSEA. The CDR3: CSVEGDMRTETYYGYTF. The CDR3, as DNA: TGCAGCGTTGAAGGTGATATGCGGACAGAAACGTACTATGGCTACACCTTC. The full variable domain, rest sourced from reference TRBV29-1 and TRBJ1-2, is SAVISQKPSRDICQRGTSLTIQCQVDSQVTMMFWYRQQPGQSLTLIATANQGSEATYESGFVIDKFPISRPNLTFSTLTVSNMSPEDSSIYLCSVEGDMRTETYYGYTFGSGTRLTVV.